Following are 4 T cell receptor beta chains from one sample sequenced in a study of cytomegalovirus exposure and HLA in healthy donors. PCR involved 60 Vbeta and 13 Jbeta primers. The assay was immunoSEQ multiplex PCR, and TCRdb's table has in-frame clones only and misses some. In the table there are more than 100,000 clones, approximately 70% of which are singletons. Sequences were obtained from PBMCs. The receptors originated from a woman in her forties or fifties in good health and CMV-seronegative.

The J gene is TRBJ1-6, the V gene TRBV11-3; D not certain. Germline V gives CDR1 SGHNT, CDR2 YENEEA. V lost 9 bases and J lost 3, with 12 bases in between. The CDR3 has 14 residues. The CDR3 sequence: CARPSRFYNSPLHF. CDR3 nucleotides: TGTGCCAGGCCCTCGAGGTTCTATAATTCACCCCTCCACTTT.

This chain links TRBV27 with TRBJ1-4; no definite D call. The germline V gene encodes CDR1 MNHEY and CDR2 SMNVEV (reference sequence). Between the trimmed V and J ends, which lost 3 bases and 0 bases, there was a span of 8 bases. The CDR3 runs 15 residues. CDR3 nucleotide sequence: TGTGCCAGCAGTTTGAGGGCGGCAACTAATGAAAAACTGTTTTTT. Encoded protein: CASSLRAATNEKLFF.

The J gene is TRBJ2-5, the V gene TRBV11-3, with D possibly being TRBD1 (5 bases). The CDR3 sequence is 13 residues long. Trimming stripped 5 bases from V and 2 bases from J, with 9 bases between. Germline values: CDR1 SGHNT, CDR2 YENEEA. The CDR3 spells CASSGASQETQYF. The CDR3 DNA reads as TGTGCCAGCAGCGGGGCCTCTCAAGAGACCCAGTACTTC.

This chain connects TRBV30 to TRBJ2-7, with D maybe TRBD2 (5 bases). There are 12 residues in the CDR3. Germline-derived CDR1 and CDR2 are GTSNPN and SVGIG (reference sequence). With 0 bases removed from V and 3 bases from J, the gap between germline ends came to 6 bases. CDR3 coding DNA: TGTGCCTGGAGTGTACGGGGCTACGAGCAGTACTTC. Protein: CAWSVRGYEQYF.